What follows are 25 T cell receptor beta chains derived from one specimen sequenced in a study of CD8 T cells in Susac syndrome. With random hexamers, roughly 0.45 to 1 ug RNA was reverse transcribed. TCRdb reprocessed the immunoSEQ multiplex PCR reads with MiXCR, giving one entry per CDR3 protein. The sample contains approximately 68,000 distinct CDR3 sequences, about 95% of which appear only once. The sample taken for sequencing was CD8+ T cells from PBMCs. The receptor set was obtained from a human donor with multiple sclerosis.

The V and J genes are TRBV29-1 and TRBJ2-7, with D uncertain. The germline gives CDR1 SQVTM, CDR2 ANQGSEA. V was shortened by 5 bases and J by 7 bases, with 15 bases between the two germline ends. The CDR3 is 12 residues long. For the CDR3, the DNA is TGCAGCGTTTGGAGTCCCCTAGGAGAGCAGTACTTC. Encoded protein: CSVWSPLGEQYF.

The V gene is TRBV7-9, the J gene TRBJ2-1, with D unresolved. The germline CDR1 and CDR2 sequences are SEHNR and FQNEAQ (reference sequence). With 4 bases removed from V and 0 bases from J, the gap between germline ends came to 10 bases. The CDR3 totals 15 residues. CDR3 nucleotides: TGTGCCAGCAGCTCGAGTAAGAGCTCCTACAATGAGCAGTTCTTC. This sequence encodes CASSSSKSSYNEQFF. Together with reference TRBV7-9 and TRBJ2-1, the CDR3 gives the full variable domain: DTGVSQNPRHKITKRGQNVTFRCDPISEHNRLYWYRQTLGQGPEFLTYFQNEAQLEKSRLLSDRFSAERPKGSFSTLEIQRTEQGDSAMYLCASSSSKSSYNEQFFGPGTRLTVL.

This rearrangement joins TRBV7-8 to TRBJ1-3; a possible D gene is TRBD1 (5 bases). The CDR3 is 14 amino acids. V dropped 3 bases and J dropped 1 base, with 7 bases sitting between them. CDR1 SGHVS and CDR2 FQNEAQ come from the germline V gene. CDR3 bases: TGTGCCAGCAGCTTCAGGGTTTCTGGAAACACCATATATTTT. It yields the protein CASSFRVSGNTIYF. Full variable domain (remainder filled in from reference TRBV7-8 and TRBJ1-3): GAGVSQSPRYKVAKRGQDVALRCDPISGHVSLFWYQQALGQGPEFLTYFQNEAQLDKSGLPSDRFFAERPEGSVSTLKIQRTQQEDSAVYLCASSFRVSGNTIYFGEGSWLTVV.

The chain uses TRBV19 and TRBJ2-1; 11 bases align to TRBD2. From germline, CDR1 is LNHDA and CDR2 SQIVND (reference sequence). The CDR3 covers 14 residues. Trimming removed 8 bases from V and 3 bases from J; junction bases left unmatched: 3. This chain's CDR3 is CASRSGRDYNEQFF. CDR3 coding DNA: TGTGCCAGTCGTAGCGGGAGGGACTACAATGAGCAGTTCTTC. Variable domain in full (rest from reference TRBV19 and TRBJ2-1): DGGITQSPKYLFRKEGQNVTLSCEQNLNHDAMYWYRQDPGQGLRLIYYSQIVNDFQKGDIAEGYSVSREKKESFPLTVTSAQKNPTAFYLCASRSGRDYNEQFFGPGTRLTVL.

The CDR3 region has the DNA TGCGCCAGCAGCTTGATTTCCCCTGGGAACACTGAAGCTTTCTTT. Protein sequence: CASSLISPGNTEAFF. The chain employs TRBV5-1 and TRBJ1-1; D call uncertain. The V gene lost 1 base and the J gene lost 1 base, with 11 bases spanning the gap. Per the germline V gene, CDR1 is SGHRS and CDR2 is YFSETQ. This CDR3 region has 15 residues. Variable domain in full (rest from reference TRBV5-1 and TRBJ1-1): KAGVTQTPRYLIKTRGQQVTLSCSPISGHRSVSWYQQTPGQGLQFLFEYFSETQRNKGNFPGRFSGRQFSNSRSEMNVSTLELGDSALYLCASSLISPGNTEAFFGQGTRLTVV.

This chain joins TRBV7-9 and TRBJ2-1; D ambiguous. This CDR3 is 12 amino acids long. The V end was cut by 3 bases, the J end by 10 bases, with 10 bases between. CDR1 and CDR2 from the germline V gene are SEHNR and FQNEAQ (reference sequence). CDR3 sequence: CASSFVSWEQFF. The CDR3 nucleotides are TGTGCCAGCAGCTTTGTTAGCTGGGAGCAGTTCTTC.

The J gene is TRBJ2-1, the V gene TRBV4-1; 7 bases match TRBD2. CDR3 size: 15 residues. The germline V gene encodes CDR1 MGHRA and CDR2 YSYEKL. V dropped 4 bases and J dropped 3; count of bases not matched to a gene: 6. CDR3 protein: CASSPIGGGYNEQFF. The CDR3 nucleotides are TGCGCCAGCAGCCCCATCGGCGGGGGCTACAATGAGCAGTTCTTC.

The chain recombines TRBV19 with TRBJ1-1, with D maybe TRBD1 (5 bases). V was clipped by 6 bases and J by 4 bases, with 12 bases between them. CDR1 LNHDA and CDR2 SQIVND come from the germline V gene (reference sequence). The CDR3 loop spans 13 amino acids. The CDR3 DNA reads TGTGCCAGTAGGGCAGGGATTTCCACTGAAGCTTTCTTT. Translation gives CASRAGISTEAFF.

The chain combines TRBV15 with TRBJ1-1; D remains unclear. Trimming stripped 4 bases from V and 7 bases from J, with 7 bases between. CDR3 length: 11 residues. The germline CDR1 and CDR2 sequences are LNHNV and YYDKDF (reference sequence). The CDR3 DNA reads as TGTGCCACCAGCAATACGGGTGAAGCTTTCTTT. As protein: CATSNTGEAFF.

The chain carries TRBV7-2 and TRBJ2-7, with unresolved D. V was pared by 2 bases and J by 3 bases, with 17 bases between. From germline, CDR1 is SGHTA and CDR2 FQGNSA. The CDR3 covers 16 residues. For the CDR3, the DNA is TGTGCCAGCAGCTTATGGCAGAGTTTAGGCCTCTACGAGCAGTACTTC. It yields the protein CASSLWQSLGLYEQYF.

The chain carries TRBV12-3 or TRBV12-4 and TRBJ1-6; no definite D call. The CDR3 has 17 amino acids. V gave up 5 bases and J gave up 0 bases, with 14 bases separating them. In DNA form, the CDR3 reads TGTGCCAGCAGTCCCGGACGGAGGAGCTCCTATAATTCACCCCTCCACTTT. Its protein is CASSPGRRSSYNSPLHF.

The V and J genes are TRBV20-1 and TRBJ2-2; TRBD2 aligns across 7 bases. Germline V gene lookup returns CDR1 DFQATT and CDR2 SNEGSKA (reference sequence). V gave up 1 base and J gave up 6 bases; unmatched junction bases: 8. The CDR3 is 15 residues long. In nucleotides, the CDR3 is TGCAGTGCTAGAGGGCGGGAGCCTAACCCCGGGGAGCTGTTTTTT. Its protein product is CSARGREPNPGELFF.

The V gene is TRBV5-4, the J gene TRBJ2-3, with D maybe TRBD1 (8 bases). The CDR3 extends over 17 amino acids. Germline assignment: CDR1 SGHNT and CDR2 YYREEE (reference sequence). Trimming took off 0 bases at V and 6 bases at J, with 20 bases between the two ends. The CDR3: CASSLEGGQGAGDTQYF. The DNA of the CDR3 is TGTGCCAGCAGCTTGGAGGGGGGGCAGGGGGCAGGGGATACGCAGTATTTT. Together with reference TRBV5-4 and TRBJ2-3, the CDR3 gives the full variable domain: ETGVTQSPTHLIKTRGQQVTLRCSSQSGHNTVSWYQQALGQGPQFIFQYYREEENGRGNFPPRFSGLQFPNYSSELNVNALELDDSALYLCASSLEGGQGAGDTQYFGPGTRLTVL.

The V gene is TRBV11-2, the J gene TRBJ2-7; D unclear. The CDR3 is 13 residues long. In germline, CDR1 is SGHAT, CDR2 FQNNGV. Trimming left V 3 bases short and J 4 bases short, with 10 bases between. CDR3 coding DNA: TGTGCCAGCAGCTTTACCGTGGGGTACGAGCAGTACTTC. Protein: CASSFTVGYEQYF.

In this sample, this clonotype turned up once. The J gene is TRBJ1-1, the V gene TRBV27, with TRBD1 matching over 7 bases. Germline loops: CDR1 MNHEY, CDR2 SMNVEV (reference sequence). V gave up 1 base and J gave up 1 base; unmatched junction bases: 3. The CDR3 consists of 15 residues. In DNA, the CDR3 is TGTGCCAGCAGTTTATGGGGGACAGAGAACACTGAAGCTTTCTTT. Protein: CASSLWGTENTEAFF.

This clonotype occurred once. The rearrangement links TRBV6-5 to TRBJ2-1, with 7 positions matching TRBD1. The V gene's germline CDR1 is MNHEY and CDR2 SVGAGI. V was clipped by 4 bases and J by 2 bases; unmatched bases: 8. The CDR3 is 16 amino acids. CDR3 coding DNA: TGTGCCAGCAGTTCCCCCCGACAGGGTGCCTACAATGAGCAGTTCTTC. Amino acids: CASSSPRQGAYNEQFF.

The chain joins TRBV4-3 to TRBJ2-1, with TRBD2 matching 7 bases. This CDR3 is 15 amino acids long. V trimming: 0 bases; J trimming: 7 bases; junction bases outside the gene matches: 6. In germline, CDR1 is LGHNA, CDR2 YSLEER. This chain's CDR3 is CASSQDRGEGNEQFF. For the CDR3, the DNA is TGCGCCAGCAGCCAAGATCGGGGGGAAGGGAATGAGCAGTTCTTC.

The chain is built from TRBV25-1 and TRBJ2-7; maybe TRBD1 (5 bases). This CDR3 is built from 13 residues. Germline V gene sequence: CDR1 MGHDK, CDR2 SYGVNS. The V gene lost 2 bases and the J gene lost 2 bases, with 7 bases spanning the gap. CDR3 coding DNA: TGTGCCAGCAGTGAAGGGGCGCCCTACGAGCAGTACTTC. Its translation: CASSEGAPYEQYF.

The chain has TRBV6-5 and TRBJ2-5; D is unresolved. The germline gives CDR1 MNHEY, CDR2 SVGAGI. CDR3 length: 16 residues. V lost 0 bases to trimming and J lost 3 bases, with 14 bases between them. CDR3 bases: TGTGCCAGCAGTTACTCGATGGCAGGCGCGAAAGAGACCCAGTACTTC. This translates into CASSYSMAGAKETQYF.

The V gene is TRBV4-1, the J gene TRBJ2-7, with 9 bases that match TRBD2. In germline, CDR1 is MGHRA, CDR2 YSYEKL. V dropped 4 bases and J dropped 0; count of bases not matched to a gene: 4. The CDR3 totals 15 residues. CDR3 in DNA: TGCGCCAGCAGCCCCTTAGCGGGGGTCTCCTACGAGCAGTACTTC. Translation: CASSPLAGVSYEQYF.

Only one count was recorded for this clonotype. V usage is TRBV4-3 and J usage is TRBJ2-7, with 12 bases lining up with TRBD2. Germline V gene sequence: CDR1 LGHNA, CDR2 YSLEER. The CDR3 runs 17 residues. Unmatched junction bases numbered 8, after V lost 4 bases and J lost 1 base. The CDR3 spells CASSPSSGGVVSYEQYF. CDR3 nucleotide sequence: TGCGCCAGCAGCCCTTCTAGCGGGGGGGTCGTTTCCTACGAGCAGTACTTC.

This rearrangement joins TRBV4-2 to TRBJ1-5; D call uncertain. The CDR3 length is 14 residues. The germline V and J ends were trimmed by 1 base and 0 bases, with 4 bases remaining between them. The germline V gene encodes CDR1 LGHNA and CDR2 YNFKEQ. CDR3 loop: CASSQVNSNQPQHF. CDR3 sequence (DNA): TGTGCCAGCAGCCAAGTCAATAGCAATCAGCCCCAGCATTTT.

This clonotype came up once. V and J are TRBV12-3 or TRBV12-4 and TRBJ2-1; no clear D gene. Deletions cut 7 bases from V and 8 bases from J, with 15 bases between. The CDR3 length is 13 residues. The CDR3 DNA follows: TGTGCCAGCACTCCATTCAAGGGCGATGAGCAGTTCTTC. Translation: CASTPFKGDEQFF.

The chain combines TRBV25-1 with TRBJ1-1; maybe TRBD1 (5 bases). The CDR3 sequence is 12 residues long. CDR1 is MGHDK and CDR2 is SYGVNS in the germline V gene. V lost 4 bases and J 7 bases, leaving 10 bases between the germline ends. The CDR3 DNA follows: TGTGCCAGCAGTGCCGGGACGTTTGAAGCTTTCTTT. Its translation is CASSAGTFEAFF. The full variable domain, in which reference TRBV25-1 and TRBJ1-1 provide the parts outside the CDR3, is EADIYQTPRYLVIGTGKKITLECSQTMGHDKMYWYQQDPGMELHLIHYSYGVNSTEKGDLSSESTVSRIRTEHFPLTLESARPSHTSQYLCASSAGTFEAFFGQGTRLTVV.

V usage is TRBV7-9 and J usage is TRBJ1-2, with a tentative D call TRBD1 (5 bases). This CDR3 has 14 amino acids. The V end lost 0 bases, the J end lost 6 bases, and 11 bases lay between the germline ends. Germline-derived CDR1 and CDR2 are SEHNR and FQNEAQ (reference sequence). The CDR3, as DNA: TGTGCCAGCAGCTTAGCGGGGGTACGCAATGGCTACACCTTC. The encoded protein is CASSLAGVRNGYTF.